These T cell receptor beta chains were read from a single sample in a study of cytomegalovirus exposure and HLA in healthy donors. Clones were read by immunoSEQ multiplex PCR, and TCRdb kept only the in-frame ones, dropping some. This table holds over 150,000 clones, roughly 80% found once. Sequenced sample: PBMCs. The receptors stem from a woman between 45 and 60 years old in good health and CMV-seropositive. Each CDR3 is given with its conserved first and last residue. The D gene is left open where the match is weak. Expanded clones are given a class, and other clones once, few, many or no size at all.

CDR3 protein: CASSLQTSSYNEQFF
CDR3 DNA: TGCGCCAGCAGCTTGCAAACTAGTTCCTACAATGAGCAGTTCTTC
D gene: .
clone size: .
V gene: TRBV5-1
J gene: TRBJ2-1

CDR3 protein: CASSRDSSYNEQFF
CDR3 DNA: TGTGCCAGTAGTCGGGACAGCTCCTACAATGAGCAGTTCTTC
D gene: TRBD1
clone size: few
V gene: TRBV19
J gene: TRBJ2-1

CDR3 protein: CASSYRSNGQPQQF
CDR3 DNA: TGTGCCAGCAGTTACAGGTCTAATGGGCAGCCCCAGCAATTT
D gene: .
clone size: .
V gene: TRBV6-5
J gene: TRBJ1-5

CDR3 protein: CAITSGRVNTEAFF
CDR3 DNA: TGTGCCATCACGTCCGGCAGGGTGAACACTGAAGCTTTCTTT
D gene: .
clone size: .
V gene: TRBV10-3
J gene: TRBJ1-1

CDR3 protein: CASSSTGEQFF
CDR3 DNA: TGTGCCAGCAGCTCAACGGGTGAGCAGTTCTTC
D gene: .
clone size: .
V gene: TRBV7-9
J gene: TRBJ2-1

CDR3 protein: CASSSRQGQNQPQHF
CDR3 DNA: TGTGCCAGCAGCTCTCGACAGGGCCAGAATCAGCCCCAGCATTTT
D gene: TRBD1
clone size: .
V gene: TRBV7-8
J gene: TRBJ1-5

CDR3 protein: CASRVTGTRYGYTF
CDR3 DNA: TGTGCCAGCAGGGTTACCGGGACACGATATGGCTACACCTTC
D gene: .
clone size: .
V gene: TRBV6-4
J gene: TRBJ1-2

CDR3 protein: CAWSVKAAAVDEKLFF
CDR3 DNA: TGTGCCTGGAGTGTAAAGGCGGCGGCAGTGGATGAAAAACTGTTTTTT
D gene: .
clone size: .
V gene: TRBV30
J gene: TRBJ1-4

CDR3 protein: CSSSFLRETYTGELFF
CDR3 DNA: TGTTCCAGCAGCTTTTTACGGGAGACCTACACCGGGGAGCTGTTTTTT
D gene: .
clone size: once
V gene: TRBV7-9
J gene: TRBJ2-2

CDR3 protein: CASSLATGTNEKLFF
CDR3 DNA: TGCGCCAGCAGCTTAGCGACAGGGACTAATGAAAAACTGTTTTTT
D gene: TRBD1
clone size: .
V gene: TRBV5-1
J gene: TRBJ1-4

CDR3 protein: CASSSAGVYEQYF
CDR3 DNA: TGTGCCAGCAGCTCAGCGGGGGTCTACGAGCAGTACTTC
D gene: TRBD2
clone size: .
V gene: TRBV5-4
J gene: TRBJ2-7

CDR3 protein: CASSSSGVRPNEQFF
CDR3 DNA: TGTGCCAGCAGTTCTAGCGGGGTGCGACCCAATGAGCAGTTCTTC
D gene: TRBD2
clone size: .
V gene: TRBV27
J gene: TRBJ2-1

CDR3 protein: CASSEFAGDSYEQYF
CDR3 DNA: TGTGCCAGCAGTGAATTTGCGGGCGACTCCTACGAGCAGTACTTC
D gene: .
clone size: once
V gene: TRBV6-1
J gene: TRBJ2-7

CDR3 protein: CASSVATGSDEQYF
CDR3 DNA: TGTGCCAGCAGCGTAGCGACAGGGTCGGACGAGCAGTACTTC
D gene: TRBD1
clone size: .
V gene: TRBV9
J gene: TRBJ2-7

CDR3 protein: CASSLVSGVEQYF
CDR3 DNA: TGTGCCAGCAGCTTAGTATCAGGGGTCGAGCAGTACTTC
D gene: .
clone size: once
V gene: TRBV7-2
J gene: TRBJ2-7

CDR3 protein: CASSAAGTGVSNEQFF
CDR3 DNA: TGTGCCAGCAGCGCTGCCGGGACAGGGGTTTCCAATGAGCAGTTCTTC
D gene: TRBD1
clone size: .
V gene: TRBV7-3
J gene: TRBJ2-1

CDR3 protein: CSVTKGGQGVNYGYTF
CDR3 DNA: TGCAGCGTCACAAAGGGGGGACAGGGGGTGAACTATGGCTACACCTTC
D gene: TRBD1
clone size: .
V gene: TRBV29-1
J gene: TRBJ1-2

CDR3 protein: CASSSSGRDRRYEQYF
CDR3 DNA: TGTGCCAGCAGCTCGAGTGGCCGGGACAGGCGGTACGAGCAGTACTTC
D gene: TRBD1
clone size: .
V gene: TRBV11-1
J gene: TRBJ2-7